This entry lists 24 T cell receptor beta chains sequenced from one sample in a study of cytomegalovirus exposure and HLA in healthy donors. Researchers ran the PCR with 60 Vbeta and 13 Jbeta primers. Data came from immunoSEQ multiplex PCR; TCRdb stores just in-frame clones and leaves some out. The table records about 130,000 clones, about 79% of them present only once. Sequences were obtained from PBMCs. These receptors were taken from a man aged 50 to 59 in good health and CMV-seronegative.

The CDR3 nucleotides are TGTGCCAGCAGTGCCCACGCGGCGTTGGGGCGGGAGCAGTACGTC. It encodes CASSAHAALGREQYV. The rearrangement links TRBV28 to TRBJ2-7; the D gene is possibly TRBD1 (5 bases). The CDR3 is 15 residues long. The germline V gene encodes CDR1 MDHEN and CDR2 SYDVKM. The V gene lost 5 bases and the J gene lost 7 bases, with 21 bases spanning the gap.

The chain joins TRBV7-2 to TRBJ2-7, with a possible D match to TRBD2 (5 bases). V was trimmed by 5 bases and J by 6 bases, leaving 11 bases between them. This CDR3 spans 12 amino acids. The V gene's germline CDR1 is SGHTA and CDR2 FQGNSA. CDR3 sequence reads: CASSPGKVEQYF. As DNA, the CDR3 is TGTGCCAGCAGCCCGGGGAAGGTCGAGCAGTACTTC.

The gene calls are TRBV5-1 and TRBJ1-2; TRBD1 is a possible D gene (6 bases). The germline CDR1 and CDR2 sequences are SGHRS and YFSETQ. This CDR3 spans 14 amino acids. Trimming removed 3 bases from V and 2 bases from J, with 11 bases in between. The CDR3 region is CASSSGHPNYGYTF. The CDR3 DNA is TGCGCCAGCAGCTCGGGACACCCGAACTATGGCTACACCTTC. Full variable domain (missing parts from reference TRBV5-1 and TRBJ1-2): KAGVTQTPRYLIKTRGQQVTLSCSPISGHRSVSWYQQTPGQGLQFLFEYFSETQRNKGNFPGRFSGRQFSNSRSEMNVSTLELGDSALYLCASSSGHPNYGYTFGSGTRLTVV.

J is TRBJ2-2 and V is TRBV7-9; no clear D gene. The length of the CDR3 is 12 residues. V was shortened by 9 bases and J by 6 bases, with 11 bases between the two germline ends. Germline values: CDR1 SEHNR, CDR2 FQNEAQ (reference sequence). The DNA for the CDR3 is TGTGCCAGTAAAAATAGTCCCGGGGAGCTGTTTTTT. Translating it yields CASKNSPGELFF.

V is TRBV4-2 and J is TRBJ1-1, with D perhaps TRBD1 (5 bases). The V gene lost 0 bases and the J gene lost 1 base, with 15 bases spanning the gap. The CDR3 contains 17 residues. Germline V gene lookup returns CDR1 LGHNA and CDR2 YNFKEQ. This chain's CDR3 is CASSQEWAGEGNTEAFF. The CDR3 nucleotides are TGTGCCAGCAGCCAAGAGTGGGCGGGGGAGGGGAACACTGAAGCTTTCTTT.

The chain links TRBV19 to TRBJ1-2, with D uncertain. The V end lost 5 bases, the J end lost 5 bases, and 15 bases lay between the germline ends. The CDR3 length is 14 residues. Germline CDR1 reads LNHDA; CDR2 reads SQIVND (reference sequence). In DNA, the CDR3 is TGTGCCAGTAGTGTGCGGAGTGCCGGGTATGGCTACACCTTC. Encoded protein: CASSVRSAGYGYTF. The full variable domain, with the rest looked up from reference TRBV19 and TRBJ1-2, is DGGITQSPKYLFRKEGQNVTLSCEQNLNHDAMYWYRQDPGQGLRLIYYSQIVNDFQKGDIAEGYSVSREKKESFPLTVTSAQKNPTAFYLCASSVRSAGYGYTFGSGTRLTVV.

The chain has TRBV5-1 and TRBJ2-1; possible D gene TRBD1, 6 bases. Trimming took 1 base from V and 4 from J, leaving 24 bases between them. The germline gives CDR1 SGHRS, CDR2 YFSETQ. CDR3 size: 19 residues. CDR3 in amino acids: CASSLRALQQGWGYNEQFF. The CDR3 region has the DNA TGCGCCAGCAGCTTGCGGGCGCTACAACAGGGCTGGGGGTACAATGAGCAGTTCTTC.

The chain uses TRBV19 and TRBJ1-2, with D tentatively TRBD1 (6 bases). The CDR3 totals 13 residues. The germline V gene has CDR1 LNHDA and CDR2 SQIVND (reference sequence). V was shortened by 6 bases and J by 2 bases, with 10 bases between the two germline ends. The CDR3 spells CASSHRENYGYTF. For the CDR3, the DNA is TGTGCCAGTAGCCACAGGGAAAACTATGGCTACACCTTC.

The chain has TRBV14 and TRBJ1-1; 7 nucleotides line up with TRBD1. V was pared by 6 bases and J by 7 bases, with 8 bases of the junction left unmatched. CDR3 length: 13 amino acids. Germline values: CDR1 SGHDN, CDR2 FVKESK. The CDR3, as DNA: TGTGCCAGCAGAGAGGGGGCTGGGAATGAAGCTTTCTTT. As protein: CASREGAGNEAFF.

The chain carries TRBV5-1 and TRBJ1-2; 8 nucleotides align to TRBD1. V lost 1 base, J lost 4 bases, and 6 bases stayed unmatched. The CDR3 length is 15 residues. The germline CDR1 and CDR2 sequences are SGHRS and YFSETQ. The CDR3 nucleotides are TGCGCCAGCAGCTTGAAAGGACAGGGAACCTATGGCTACACCTTC. Protein: CASSLKGQGTYGYTF.

This clone occurred a few times. The chain carries TRBV5-4 and TRBJ1-6; D may be TRBD1 (5 bases). With 2 bases removed from V and 10 bases from J, the gap between germline ends came to 10 bases. The germline CDR1 and CDR2 sequences are SGHNT and YYREEE (reference sequence). This CDR3 has 13 amino acids. The DNA for the CDR3 is TGTGCCAGCAGCTTTGGGGAGGGGTCACCCCTCCACTTT. Encoded protein: CASSFGEGSPLHF.

This clone turned up a few times. The CDR3 is CASSENRGFRETQYF. DNA of the CDR3: TGTGCCAGCAGTGAAAATCGGGGGTTTCGCGAGACCCAGTACTTC. This chain uses TRBV2 with TRBJ2-5; a weak D match, TRBD2 (6 bases). This CDR3 is built from 15 residues. The V and J ends lost 2 bases and 5 bases respectively, with 15 bases between them. Germline V gene lookup returns CDR1 SNHLY and CDR2 FYNNEI.

V gene TRBV19 combines with J gene TRBJ2-3; 7 nucleotides match TRBD2. The CDR3 consists of 15 residues. The V segment lost 8 bases and the J segment 1 base; nucleotides outside the gene matches: 9. Germline V CDR1 and CDR2: LNHDA, SQIVND (reference sequence). The CDR3 region is CASSSSGVGTDTQYF. As DNA, the CDR3 is TGTGCCAGTTCCTCAAGCGGGGTCGGCACAGATACGCAGTATTTT.

The rearrangement links TRBV5-1 to TRBJ1-6, with 9 bases lining up with TRBD1. The CDR3 spans 16 residues. The trim removed 4 bases at V and 4 bases at J, leaving 6 bases unmatched. Per the germline V gene, CDR1 is SGHRS and CDR2 is YFSETQ. The CDR3 bases are TGCGCCAGCAGCCCTCGGGACAGGGAGTATAATTCACCCCTCCACTTT. Amino acids: CASSPRDREYNSPLHF.

The chain carries TRBV29-1 and TRBJ2-5, with 9 bases aligning to TRBD2. The V gene end was trimmed by 3 bases and the J gene end by 5 bases; junction bases not matched to a gene: 10. This CDR3 is 15 amino acids long. Germline V gene sequence: CDR1 SQVTM, CDR2 ANQGSEA. The CDR3 nucleotides read TGCAGCGTTGATTTGTTGGCGGGGGGGCGTGAGACCCAGTACTTC. Translation: CSVDLLAGGRETQYF. Full variable domain (outside the CDR3, taken from reference TRBV29-1 and TRBJ2-5): SAVISQKPSRDICQRGTSLTIQCQVDSQVTMMFWYRQQPGQSLTLIATANQGSEATYESGFVIDKFPISRPNLTFSTLTVSNMSPEDSSIYLCSVDLLAGGRETQYFGPGTRLLVL.

This clone has more than one count but fewer than ten. The V and J genes are TRBV28 and TRBJ2-1; D ambiguous. With 6 bases removed from V and 9 bases from J, the gap between germline ends came to 15 bases. There are 13 residues in the CDR3. The germline CDR1 and CDR2 sequences are MDHEN and SYDVKM. CDR3 in amino acids: CASSQSLISEQFF. In nucleotides, the CDR3 is TGTGCCAGCAGCCAGTCACTAATCAGTGAGCAGTTCTTC. The full variable domain, completed using reference TRBV28 and TRBJ2-1, is DVKVTQSSRYLVKRTGEKVFLECVQDMDHENMFWYRQDPGLGLRLIYFSYDVKMKEKGDIPEGYSVSREKKERFSLILESASTNQTSMYLCASSQSLISEQFFGPGTRLTVL.

The count of this clone is one. This chain links TRBV19 with TRBJ1-5; 8 nucleotides align to TRBD1. The CDR3 is made up of 14 amino acids. Germline V gene lookup returns CDR1 LNHDA and CDR2 SQIVND (reference sequence). V was pared by 3 bases and J by 5 bases, with 3 bases of the junction left unmatched. The CDR3 reads CASSIRTGHQPQHF. The CDR3 nucleotides read TGTGCCAGTAGTATCAGGACAGGGCATCAGCCCCAGCATTTT.

This chain connects TRBV7-9 to TRBJ2-2, with a weak D call TRBD1 (5 bases). Trimming removed 0 bases from V and 3 bases from J, with 8 bases in between. The CDR3 sequence is 15 residues long. CDR1 is SEHNR, CDR2 FQNEAQ, per germline (reference sequence). CDR3 region: CASSLAVGDTGELFF. CDR3 bases: TGTGCCAGCAGCTTAGCGGTAGGGGACACCGGGGAGCTGTTTTTT.

This chain links TRBV30 with TRBJ2-1; 11 bases agree with TRBD2. The germline gives CDR1 GTSNPN, CDR2 SVGIG (reference sequence). The CDR3 consists of 14 residues. The V and J ends lost 4 bases and 11 bases, in that order; junction bases with no gene match: 10. As DNA, the CDR3 is TGTGCCTGGACTAAAGGACTAGCGGGTTATAAGCAGTTCTTC. Protein product: CAWTKGLAGYKQFF. The entire variable domain, with the rest obtained from reference TRBV30 and TRBJ2-1, is as follows: SQTIHQWPATLVQPVGSPLSLECTVEGTSNPNLYWYRQAAGRGLQLLFYSVGIGQISSEVPQNLSASRPQDRQFILSSKKLLLSDSGFYLCAWTKGLAGYKQFFGPGTRLTVL.

This clone was observed once. This chain joins TRBV5-6 and TRBJ2-5; TRBD2 aligns across 7 bases. The germline gives CDR1 SGHDT, CDR2 YYEEEE. Germline trimming cut 3 bases from V and 2 bases from J; bases unmatched to any gene: 4. The CDR3 has 14 amino acids. The CDR3 region has the DNA TGTGCCAGCAGCTCCTGGGGGGGTCAAGAGACCCAGTACTTC. It is translated as CASSSWGGQETQYF.

The chain joins TRBV6-1 to TRBJ2-3; D might be TRBD1 (6 bases). CDR1 and CDR2 (germline): MNHNS, SASEGT. The CDR3 spans 12 residues. V lost 11 bases, J lost 6 bases, and 15 bases lay in between. This CDR3 reads CASGQWGDTQYF. CDR3 DNA sequence: TGTGCCTCGGGACAATGGGGGGATACGCAGTATTTT.

CDR3 sequence: CASSHRPGGQPPTYGYTF. The CDR3, as DNA: TGCGCCAGCAGCCACCGCCCCGGGGGGCAGCCCCCCACTTATGGCTACACCTTC. The V and J genes are TRBV5-1 and TRBJ1-2; D may be TRBD1 (6 bases). The germline CDR1 and CDR2 sequences are SGHRS and YFSETQ. The CDR3 contains 18 residues. Trimming left V 4 bases short and J 5 bases short, with 27 bases between.

The chain uses TRBV29-1 and TRBJ1-5; possibly TRBD1 for D (6 bases). With 4 bases removed from V and 5 bases from J, the gap between germline ends came to 15 bases. The CDR3 totals 14 residues. Germline V gives CDR1 SQVTM, CDR2 ANQGSEA. CDR3 sequence reads: CSVAGETADQPQHF. The DNA for the CDR3 is TGCAGCGTTGCAGGGGAAACGGCCGATCAGCCCCAGCATTTT. Together with reference TRBV29-1 and TRBJ1-5, the CDR3 gives the full variable domain: SAVISQKPSRDICQRGTSLTIQCQVDSQVTMMFWYRQQPGQSLTLIATANQGSEATYESGFVIDKFPISRPNLTFSTLTVSNMSPEDSSIYLCSVAGETADQPQHFGDGTRLSIL.

This clone was counted only a few times. The chain recombines TRBV29-1 with TRBJ1-6, with TRBD1 identical over 10 bases. V was pared by 6 bases and J by 5 bases, with 1 base of the junction left unmatched. CDR3 size: 13 residues. Per germline, CDR1 SQVTM and CDR2 ANQGSEA. The CDR3 DNA sequence: TGCAGCGTGGGGACAGGGGATAATTCACCCCTCCACTTT. It is translated as CSVGTGDNSPLHF.